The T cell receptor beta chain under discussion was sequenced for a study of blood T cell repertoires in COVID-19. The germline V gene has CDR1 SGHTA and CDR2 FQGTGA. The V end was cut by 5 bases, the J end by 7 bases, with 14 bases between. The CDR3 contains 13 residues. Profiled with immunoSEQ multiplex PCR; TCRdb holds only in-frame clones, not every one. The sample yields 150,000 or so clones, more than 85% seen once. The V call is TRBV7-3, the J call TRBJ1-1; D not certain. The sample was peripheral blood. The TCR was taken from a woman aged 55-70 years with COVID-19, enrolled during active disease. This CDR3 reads CASSGTGNSEAFF. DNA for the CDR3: TGTGCCAGCAGCGGTACGGGGAATAGTGAAGCTTTCTTT.